The 23 T cell receptor beta chains reported below all come from one sample, sequenced in a study of memory CD4+ T cells and cytomegalovirus serostatus (dated by TCRdb to the late 2010s). A FACSAria II was used to sort memory CD4+ T cells, defined as single viable CD3+CD4+CD8-CD45RO+ cells. Libraries were prepared through the immunoSEQ multiplex PCR assay. Imported from immuneACCESS, the table was reduced by TCRdb to in-frame sequences with V and J called. These copies leave out some clones; in studies compared against another copy, an unresolved V gene accounts for under half, and the cause of the remainder is not known. Present in this sample are 50,000 to 60,000 clones, about 80% of which were seen just once. The top ten clones comprise around 1.5% of the sample. Material for sequencing was memory CD4+ T cells from blood. These receptor sequences come from an adult in good health and CMV-seropositive.

The chain is built from TRBV11-1 and TRBJ2-1; a weak D match, TRBD2 (7 bases). Germline V gene lookup returns CDR1 SGHAT and CDR2 FQDESV (reference sequence). Trimming stripped 3 bases from V and 4 bases from J, with 13 bases between. This CDR3 contains 15 residues. The CDR3 reads CASSFGLGGYNEQFF. The DNA of the CDR3 is TGTGCCAGCAGCTTTGGACTAGGGGGATACAATGAGCAGTTCTTC.

The rearrangement links TRBV6-4 to TRBJ2-1; D is uncertain. CDR1 MRHNA and CDR2 SNTAGT come from the germline V gene. The ends were cut back, 7 bases at V and 4 bases at J, with 20 bases in the middle. The CDR3 sequence is 16 residues long. The CDR3 loop reads CASKESSGLGYNEQFF. The CDR3 nucleotides read TGTGCCAGCAAGGAAAGCTCCGGTCTGGGGTACAATGAGCAGTTCTTC.

For this clone: Other DNA variants within this sample encode the same CDR3. V usage is TRBV7-2 and J usage is TRBJ2-7; 7 bases line up with TRBD2. J lost 0 bases, V lost 5 bases, and 4 bases had no gene match. Looked up from germline, CDR1 is SGHTA and CDR2 is FQGNSA. This CDR3 spans 14 amino acids. CDR3 amino acids: CASSAGLRSYEQYF. The CDR3 region has the DNA TGTGCCAGCAGCGCGGGACTACGCTCCTACGAGCAGTACTTC.

The V gene is TRBV4-2, the J gene TRBJ2-2; 8 nucleotides align to TRBD2. V lost 4 bases and J lost 5; bases outside the gene matches: 12. Germline loops: CDR1 LGHNA, CDR2 YNFKEQ. The CDR3 runs 17 residues. The CDR3 reads CASSLTLGLALTGELFF. DNA for the CDR3: TGTGCCAGCAGCCTTACACTAGGACTAGCTTTGACCGGGGAGCTGTTTTTT.

Turning to this clone: At one of its ends the junction is not consistent with the germline gene, which may arise from a read error. V gene TRBV7-7 combines with J gene TRBJ2-1, with a possible D match to TRBD1 (5 bases). CDR3 length equals 13 residues. Germline-derived CDR1 and CDR2 are SSHAT and FNYEAQ (reference sequence). The CDR3 DNA reads as TGTGCTAGCAGCCGAGGTGGCAGGGAACGGCAGTTCTTC. Its protein product is CASSRGGRERQFF.

The chain combines TRBV27 with TRBJ1-4; weak D call: TRBD1 (6 bases). Germline CDR1 and CDR2: MNHEY and SMNVEV (reference sequence). The germline V and J ends were trimmed by 5 bases and 5 bases, with 15 bases remaining between them. This CDR3 is built from 15 residues. The CDR3 DNA is TGTGCCAGCAGTCCCCGGGACACCCGGAATGAAAAACTGTTTTTT. Protein product: CASSPRDTRNEKLFF.

The rearrangement joins TRBV5-5 to TRBJ2-3, with 9 nucleotides matching TRBD1. Trimming at V came to 4 bases and at J to 2 bases, leaving 11 bases not matched to a gene. The germline CDR1 and CDR2 sequences are SGHKS and YYEKEE (reference sequence). This CDR3 is 17 amino acids long. The CDR3 DNA is TGTGCCAGCAGCCCCCGGACAGGGGAGGACCTCACAGATACGCAGTATTTT. Translating gives CASSPRTGEDLTDTQYF.

J is TRBJ1-5 and V is TRBV7-2, with D unclear. CDR3 size: 15 residues. The V end lost 3 bases, the J end lost 8 bases, and 17 bases lay between the germline ends. Per germline, CDR1 SGHTA and CDR2 FQGNSA. CDR3 DNA: TGTGCCAGCAGCTTCTTGGGTCGAATCTGGGAGCCCCAGCATTTT. Translating gives CASSFLGRIWEPQHF.

The chain recombines TRBV5-6 with TRBJ2-2; D is unresolved. CDR1 is SGHDT and CDR2 is YYEEEE in the germline V gene. The CDR3 runs to 14 residues. V lost 0 bases and J lost 1, with 4 bases in between. CDR3 sequence (DNA): TGTGCCAGCAGCTTGGGGGTGAACACCGGGGAGCTGTTTTTT. Translating gives CASSLGVNTGELFF.

The sample holds a few counts of this clone. This chain links TRBV4-1 with TRBJ2-7, with a possible D match to TRBD1 (6 bases). The CDR3 runs 13 residues. CDR1 is MGHRA and CDR2 is YSYEKL in the germline V gene. V was shortened by 3 bases and J by 6 bases, with 12 bases between the two germline ends. CDR3: CASSQAQGLEQYF. The CDR3 coding sequence is TGCGCCAGCAGCCAGGCGCAGGGGCTCGAGCAGTACTTC.

V usage is TRBV5-1 and J usage is TRBJ2-5; D is undetermined. CDR1 is SGHRS and CDR2 is YFSETQ in the germline V gene. V was pared by 2 bases and J by 0 bases, with 2 bases between. CDR3 length equals 12 residues. This CDR3 is CASSFNQETQYF. CDR3 coding DNA: TGCGCCAGCAGCTTTAACCAAGAGACCCAGTACTTC.

This clone was counted between two and nine times. The rearrangement uses TRBV10-3 and TRBJ1-5; D possibly corresponds to TRBD1 (5 bases). The CDR3 spans 12 residues. Germline CDR1 is ENHRY and CDR2 is SYGVKD. Trimming shortened V by 6 bases and J by 6 bases, and 9 bases separated the two germline ends. The CDR3 DNA sequence: TGTGCCATCAGCCAGGGCGGTCAGCCCCAGCATTTT. It encodes CAISQGGQPQHF.

This sequence joins TRBV6-1 and TRBJ1-2; TRBD1 might be the D (5 bases). CDR1 and CDR2 from the germline V gene are MNHNS and SASEGT. The CDR3 covers 15 residues. V was cut by 3 bases and J by 3 bases, with 14 bases left in between. The CDR3: CASSDRRSGDYGYTF. DNA for the CDR3: TGTGCCAGCAGTGATAGACGGTCGGGGGACTATGGCTACACCTTC.

This clone was recorded a few times. The chain uses TRBV7-3 and TRBJ2-6, with D perhaps assigned TRBD1 or TRBD2 (7 bases each). Per the germline V gene, CDR1 is SGHTA and CDR2 is FQGTGA. The CDR3 consists of 20 residues. Deletions cut 2 bases from V and 0 bases from J, with 20 bases between. The CDR3 DNA follows: TGTGCCAGCAGCTTAGTAGGGCAGGGGGGGCCCAGCTCTGGGGCCAACGTCCTGACTTTC. Translated: CASSLVGQGGPSSGANVLTF.

The chain uses TRBV2 and TRBJ2-7, with TRBD2 as a possible D gene (6 bases). Germline CDR1 is SNHLY and CDR2 is FYNNEI. The CDR3 consists of 14 residues. Trimming left V 6 bases short and J 6 bases short, with 18 bases between. CDR3 protein: CASRPGDSSGEQYF. The CDR3, as DNA: TGTGCCAGCAGGCCGGGGGATAGTAGTGGCGAGCAGTACTTC.

This chain links TRBV11-3 with TRBJ2-3; unclear D gene. The germline V gene has CDR1 SGHNT and CDR2 YENEEA. CDR3 length equals 14 residues. Trimming stripped 5 bases from V and 0 bases from J, with 9 bases between. CDR3 DNA sequence: TGTGCCAGCAGCAAGGACGGAAGCACAGATACGCAGTATTTT. This gives the protein CASSKDGSTDTQYF.

The CDR3 nucleotides are TGTGCCTGGACTGTACGGACAGCGAGCTCCTATAATTCACCCCTCCACTTT. Translating gives CAWTVRTASSYNSPLHF. V gene TRBV30 combines with J gene TRBJ1-6; possibly TRBD1 for D (6 bases). V was clipped by 4 bases and J by 0 bases, with 16 bases between them. Germline CDR1 and CDR2: GTSNPN and SVGIG (reference sequence). The CDR3 sequence is 17 residues long.

This rearrangement joins TRBV9 to TRBJ1-3; D unresolved. The CDR3 covers 15 residues. Germline V gene sequence: CDR1 SGDLS, CDR2 YYNGEE. The V end was cut by 3 bases, the J end by 0 bases, with 10 bases between. CDR3 nucleotides: TGTGCCAGCAGCGAACAGACGGGCTCTGGAAACACCATATATTTT. Protein product: CASSEQTGSGNTIYF. The full variable domain, its missing parts supplied by reference TRBV9 and TRBJ1-3, is DSGVTQTPKHLITATGQRVTLRCSPRSGDLSVYWYQQSLDQGLQFLIQYYNGEERAKGNILERFSAQQFPDLHSELNLSSLELGDSALYFCASSEQTGSGNTIYFGEGSWLTVV.

V and J are TRBV7-9 and TRBJ1-1, with D hard to call. The length of the CDR3 is 14 residues. Per germline, CDR1 SEHNR and CDR2 FQNEAQ (reference sequence). The V end was cut by 0 bases, the J end by 1 base, with 6 bases between. CDR3 DNA sequence: TGTGCCAGCAGCTTAGCGGCTAGGAACACTGAAGCTTTCTTT. Its translation: CASSLAARNTEAFF.

The rearrangement joins TRBV14 to TRBJ1-2; 7 bases map to TRBD1. Trimming removed 0 bases from V and 8 bases from J; junction bases left unmatched: 6. The CDR3 length is 14 residues. Germline V lookup: CDR1 SGHDN, CDR2 FVKESK. Here the CDR3 reads CASSQERTGEGYTF. The CDR3 nucleotides read TGTGCCAGCAGCCAAGAGAGAACAGGGGAGGGCTACACCTTC.

The chain has TRBV6-1 and TRBJ1-2, with no clear D. Per germline, CDR1 MNHNS and CDR2 SASEGT. The CDR3 is made up of 12 amino acids. V was cut by 6 bases and J by 13 bases, with 18 bases left in between. The CDR3 spells CASRDGPRACTF. The CDR3 region has the DNA TGTGCCAGCAGGGATGGACCGCGGGCGTGCACCTTC.

This rearrangement joins TRBV9 to TRBJ2-3; D gene ambiguous. CDR3 length equals 13 residues. Germline CDR1 and CDR2: SGDLS and YYNGEE. Trimming left V 3 bases short and J 4 bases short, with 9 bases between. The CDR3 coding sequence is TGTGCCAGCAGCGCCCCCCCGGCAGATACGCAGTATTTT. Protein sequence: CASSAPPADTQYF.

The chain employs TRBV15 and TRBJ1-5, with 11 bases identical to TRBD1. Trimming took 3 bases from V and 4 from J; bases not matched to a gene: 8. The CDR3 loop spans 17 amino acids. Germline V gene sequence: CDR1 LNHNV, CDR2 YYDKDF (reference sequence). The CDR3 region has the DNA TGTGCCACCAGCAGGTGGACAGGGGGCCGGGGAAATCAGCCCCAGCATTTT. Protein product: CATSRWTGGRGNQPQHF.